This entry lists 28 T cell receptor beta chains sequenced from one sample in a study of shared T cell receptors in the human thymus. Profiling relied on immunoSEQ multiplex PCR, and the TCRdb table lists in-frame clones only, not all of them. The table lists about 380,000 clones, approximately 95% of them singletons. Input material: thymocytes. The source of these receptors is a human donor.

The genes are TRBV5-6 and TRBJ2-7; D gene unclear. Germline CDR1 reads SGHDT; CDR2 reads YYEEEE. There are 15 residues in the CDR3. V was cut by 1 base and J by 5 bases, with 16 bases left in between. As DNA, the CDR3 is TGTGCCAGCAGCTTGTCTGGTGGCCCTGAGAACGAGCAGTACTTC. It yields the protein CASSLSGGPENEQYF.

This sequence joins TRBV18 and TRBJ2-3; a possible D gene is TRBD2 (5 bases). Trimming removed 5 bases from V and 8 bases from J, with 14 bases in between. Germline assignment: CDR1 KGHSH and CDR2 LQKENI. There are 13 residues in the CDR3. This chain's CDR3 is CASSYGLLPTQYF. CDR3 nucleotide sequence: TGTGCCAGCTCATACGGACTCCTGCCTACGCAGTATTTT.

This rearrangement joins TRBV5-1 to TRBJ1-1; D not resolved. CDR3 length: 15 amino acids. Germline V gene data show CDR1 as SGHRS and CDR2 as YFSETQ. The germline V and J ends were trimmed by 1 base and 1 base, with 11 bases remaining between them. The CDR3 is CASSLFGRENTEAFF. In nucleotides, the CDR3 is TGCGCCAGCAGCTTGTTCGGACGGGAGAACACTGAAGCTTTCTTT.

The J gene is TRBJ2-7, the V gene TRBV10-2; 7 positions match TRBD2. The CDR3 sequence is 14 residues long. Germline V gene sequence: CDR1 WSHSY, CDR2 SAAADI. V was pared by 10 bases and J by 3 bases, with 12 bases of the junction left unmatched. The CDR3 sequence: CATGWEGFHYEQYF. DNA for the CDR3: TGCGCCACCGGGTGGGAGGGCTTCCACTACGAGCAGTACTTC.

The V and J genes are TRBV2 and TRBJ2-1, with D possibly TRBD1 on 5 matching bases. V was pared by 5 bases and J by 5 bases, with 16 bases between. CDR3 length: 15 amino acids. CDR1 is SNHLY and CDR2 is FYNNEI in the germline V gene. This CDR3 reads CASSYTGPGDNEQFF. The CDR3 nucleotides are TGTGCCAGCAGTTATACAGGCCCCGGAGACAATGAGCAGTTCTTC.

CDR3 sequence: CATPTGTIKNIQYF. CDR3 DNA sequence: TGTGCTACACCAACGGGGACGATCAAAAACATTCAGTACTTC. The genes are TRBV5-8 and TRBJ2-4, with D perhaps matching TRBD1 or TRBD2 (5 bases each). The CDR3 runs 14 residues. Germline V lookup: CDR1 SGHTS, CDR2 YDEGEE. The whole variable domain, remainder taken from reference TRBV5-8 and TRBJ2-4, is EAGVTQSPTHLIKTRGQQATLRCSPISGHTSVYWYQQALGLGLQFLLWYDEGEERNRGNFPPRFSGRQFPNYSSELNVNALELEDSALYLCATPTGTIKNIQYFGAGTRLSVL.

The chain is built from TRBV6-4 and TRBJ2-3; the D gene is possibly TRBD2 (6 bases). The CDR3 sequence is 15 residues long. Germline CDR1 and CDR2: MRHNA and SNTAGT. The V gene lost 8 bases and the J gene lost 0 bases, with 15 bases spanning the gap. The CDR3 sequence: CASSWDFASTDTQYF. Written as DNA, the CDR3 is TGTGCCAGCTCCTGGGACTTTGCTAGCACAGATACGCAGTATTTT.

V gene TRBV5-5 combines with J gene TRBJ1-4; tentatively, D is TRBD1 (5 bases). This CDR3 comprises 17 residues. The germline V gene has CDR1 SGHKS and CDR2 YYEKEE (reference sequence). V shed 2 bases and J shed 8 bases, with 22 bases lying between them. CDR3 residues: CASSFPERGAHKEKLFF. The CDR3 coding sequence is TGTGCCAGCAGCTTTCCGGAGAGAGGGGCGCATAAGGAAAAACTGTTTTTT.

V usage is TRBV5-6 and J usage is TRBJ2-7, with TRBD1 identical over 7 bases. J gave up 2 bases and V 4 bases, and 12 bases lay outside the gene matches. CDR1 and CDR2 from the germline V gene are SGHDT and YYEEEE. The CDR3 covers 16 residues. The CDR3 loop reads CASSAASRTGTYEQYF. The CDR3 nucleotides are TGTGCCAGCAGCGCGGCCTCTAGGACAGGTACCTACGAGCAGTACTTC.

The rearrangement uses TRBV7-9 and TRBJ1-4; tentatively, D is TRBD1 (5 bases). Between the trimmed V and J ends, which lost 4 bases and 3 bases, there was a span of 21 bases. The CDR3 consists of 18 residues. CDR1 is SEHNR, CDR2 FQNEAQ, per germline (reference sequence). The CDR3 spells CASSSRLGHYIPNEKLFF. In nucleotides, the CDR3 is TGTGCCAGCAGCTCGCGACTCGGACATTATATCCCTAATGAAAAACTGTTTTTT. Filled out from reference TRBV7-9 and TRBJ1-4, the complete variable domain reads DTGVSQNPRHKITKRGQNVTFRCDPISEHNRLYWYRQTLGQGPEFLTYFQNEAQLEKSRLLSDRFSAERPKGSFSTLEIQRTEQGDSAMYLCASSSRLGHYIPNEKLFFGSGTQLSVL.

The chain carries TRBV5-4 and TRBJ1-3; D gene ambiguous. Deletions cut 4 bases from V and 8 bases from J, with 22 bases between. CDR3 size: 16 residues. CDR1 and CDR2 (germline): SGHNT, YYREEE (reference sequence). The CDR3 reads CASSKRRPRPADTIYF. The CDR3 nucleotides are TGTGCCAGCAGCAAACGAAGGCCTCGTCCCGCGGACACCATATATTTT.

This rearrangement joins TRBV27 to TRBJ2-1, with 14 bases that match TRBD2. V was pared by 3 bases and J by 0 bases, with 4 bases of the junction left unmatched. The CDR3 has 18 residues. Germline CDR1 and CDR2: MNHEY and SMNVEV (reference sequence). CDR3 coding DNA: TGTGCCAGCAGTTTGACTAGCGGGAGGGAGAGCTCCTACAATGAGCAGTTCTTC. Residues: CASSLTSGRESSYNEQFF.

The chain is built from TRBV5-1 and TRBJ2-1; the match to TRBD2 covers 9 bases. Unmatched junction bases numbered 7, after V lost 2 bases and J lost 4 bases. CDR1 and CDR2 from the germline V gene are SGHRS and YFSETQ. The CDR3 is 16 amino acids. The chain's CDR3 is CASSFVTSGLYNEQFF. The CDR3 DNA sequence: TGCGCCAGCAGCTTCGTGACTAGCGGCCTTTACAATGAGCAGTTCTTC.

The chain is built from TRBV27 and TRBJ1-5, with D maybe TRBD1 (6 bases). Looked up from germline, CDR1 is MNHEY and CDR2 is SMNVEV (reference sequence). Between the trimmed V and J ends, which lost 3 bases and 4 bases, there was a span of 10 bases. This CDR3 is built from 14 residues. The CDR3 DNA sequence: TGTGCCAGCAGTTTTAACAGGGCGAATCAGCCCCAGCATTTT. It codes for CASSFNRANQPQHF.

The chain has TRBV9 and TRBJ2-2; no definite D call. Trimming pared 0 bases from V and 1 base from J, leaving 7 bases between. CDR3 length: 15 amino acids. Germline V gene lookup returns CDR1 SGDLS and CDR2 YYNGEE. The CDR3: CASSVDLRNTGELFF. CDR3 DNA sequence: TGTGCCAGCAGCGTAGATCTGCGGAACACCGGGGAGCTGTTTTTT.

This clone was recorded once. The chain uses TRBV27 and TRBJ1-1, with unresolved D. From germline, CDR1 is MNHEY and CDR2 SMNVEV (reference sequence). Trimming stripped 5 bases from V and 3 bases from J, with 13 bases between. This CDR3 has 14 residues. CDR3 nucleotides: TGTGCCAGCAGTCCCCGACCCCTGTACACTGAAGCTTTCTTT. It is translated as CASSPRPLYTEAFF.

The rearrangement links TRBV5-6 to TRBJ2-3, with TRBD2 as a possible D gene (5 bases). Germline CDR1 and CDR2: SGHDT and YYEEEE. The CDR3 is 14 residues long. Trimming removed 4 bases from V and 2 bases from J, with 11 bases in between. CDR3 sequence: CASSSSGNTDTQYF. Here the CDR3 DNA reads TGTGCCAGCAGCAGCTCGGGGAACACAGATACGCAGTATTTT.

The V and J genes are TRBV7-9 and TRBJ1-1; D may be TRBD1 (5 bases). Trimming pared 3 bases from V and 6 bases from J, leaving 11 bases between. The CDR3 covers 13 residues. Germline loops: CDR1 SEHNR, CDR2 FQNEAQ (reference sequence). The CDR3 region has the DNA TGTGCCAGCAGCTTCCTGGGGGTCGCTGAAGCTTTCTTT. It yields the protein CASSFLGVAEAFF.

Written as DNA, the CDR3 is TGTGCCAGCGGGAGGACAGGGACAAAAGAGACCCAGTACTTC. It specifies CASGRTGTKETQYF. The J gene is TRBJ2-5, the V gene TRBV6-6; 8 bases match TRBD1. The CDR3 runs 14 residues. Germline V gives CDR1 MNHNY, CDR2 SVGAGI (reference sequence). J gave up 3 bases and V 8 bases, and 8 bases lay outside the gene matches.

V and J are TRBV29-1 and TRBJ2-1; 8 positions match TRBD2. Per the germline V gene, CDR1 is SQVTM and CDR2 is ANQGSEA. The CDR3 runs 14 residues. J gave up 2 bases and V 3 bases, and 3 bases lay outside the gene matches. DNA of the CDR3: TGCAGCGTTGAGGGACTAGGTACCTACAATGAGCAGTTCTTC. Translation gives CSVEGLGTYNEQFF.

This sequence joins TRBV27 and TRBJ2-2; the D call may be TRBD1 or TRBD2 (6 bases each). Trimming left V 5 bases short and J 3 bases short, with 19 bases between. The CDR3 consists of 17 residues. Germline V gene sequence: CDR1 MNHEY, CDR2 SMNVEV (reference sequence). The DNA for the CDR3 is TGTGCCAGCAGTCTCCCGGGGTTGAGGGGGGACACCGGGGAGCTGTTTTTT. Residues: CASSLPGLRGDTGELFF.

This chain links TRBV30 with TRBJ1-2; D is undetermined. The CDR3 is 10 amino acids. V lost 1 base and J 10 bases, leaving 7 bases between the germline ends. Looked up from germline, CDR1 is GTSNPN and CDR2 is SVGIG (reference sequence). In nucleotides, the CDR3 is TGTGCCTGGAGTGAATCGCTCTACACCTTC. Its protein is CAWSESLYTF.

The chain has TRBV6-1 and TRBJ2-3; D unresolved. Looked up from germline, CDR1 is MNHNS and CDR2 is SASEGT. The CDR3 sequence is 15 residues long. Trimming stripped 3 bases from V and 3 bases from J, with 13 bases between. The CDR3 loop is CASSDGYQLTDTQYF. CDR3 nucleotides: TGTGCCAGCAGTGACGGGTACCAACTTACAGATACGCAGTATTTT.

The chain joins TRBV11-2 to TRBJ2-7; no clear D. The CDR3 loop spans 12 amino acids. Germline assignment: CDR1 SGHAT and CDR2 FQNNGV. The V end lost 0 bases, the J end lost 4 bases, and 4 bases lay between the germline ends. CDR3 region: CASSLERYEQYF. The CDR3 DNA is TGTGCCAGCAGCTTAGAAAGATACGAGCAGTACTTC. The full variable domain, rest sourced from reference TRBV11-2 and TRBJ2-7, is EAGVAQSPRYKIIEKRQSVAFWCNPISGHATLYWYQQILGQGPKLLIQFQNNGVVDDSQLPKDRFSAERLKGVDSTLKIQPAKLEDSAVYLCASSLERYEQYFGPGTRLTVT.

The V and J genes are TRBV23-1 and TRBJ2-2; a possible D gene is TRBD1 (6 bases). TRBV23-1 is sorted into the ORF group, with uncertain function. The length of the CDR3 is 17 residues. Trimming took off 0 bases at V and 3 bases at J, with 14 bases between the two ends. In DNA, the CDR3 is TGCGCCAGCAGTCAATCCATGGGATCAGGGGACACCGGGGAGCTGTTTTTT. It yields the protein CASSQSMGSGDTGELFF.

The CDR3 region is CASSQDRGIAYQETQYF. Here the CDR3 DNA reads TGCGCCAGCAGCCAAGATCGAGGGATCGCGTACCAAGAGACCCAGTACTTC. This chain links TRBV4-3 with TRBJ2-5; tentative D call: TRBD2 (5 bases). This CDR3 spans 17 amino acids. Trimming shortened V by 0 bases and J by 0 bases, and 14 bases separated the two germline ends. Looked up from germline, CDR1 is LGHNA and CDR2 is YSLEER.

The rearrangement uses TRBV27 and TRBJ2-7, with 7 bases matching TRBD2. The CDR3 has 16 residues. The V and J ends lost 0 bases and 1 base, in that order; junction bases with no gene match: 6. CDR1 and CDR2 from the germline V gene are MNHEY and SMNVEV (reference sequence). As DNA, the CDR3 is TGTGCCAGCAGTTTATCTGGGGGGGGGATATCCTACGAGCAGTACTTC. It specifies CASSLSGGGISYEQYF.

The rearrangement uses TRBV6-1 and TRBJ1-2; 8 positions agree with TRBD1. This CDR3 has 14 amino acids. Unmatched junction bases numbered 8, after V lost 6 bases and J lost 5 bases. Germline CDR1 MNHNS, CDR2 SASEGT. The CDR3 sequence is CASSARQGKYGYTF. CDR3 DNA sequence: TGTGCCAGCAGCGCCCGACAGGGGAAGTATGGCTACACCTTC.